The sequence of this T cell receptor beta chain was determined in a study of blood T cell repertoires in COVID-19. Profiling relied on immunoSEQ multiplex PCR, and the TCRdb table lists in-frame clones only, not all of them. The sample has roughly 76,000 clones; around 89% are singletons. Germline V gene lookup returns CDR1 SEHNR and CDR2 FQNEAQ (reference sequence). V dropped 11 bases and J dropped 7; count of bases not matched to a gene: 10. CDR3 length: 13 residues. The clonotype originates from a man aged 70-80 years with active or convalescent COVID-19. The sequencing sample was made of peripheral blood. V and J are TRBV7-9 and TRBJ2-4; TRBD1 matches at 8 bases. This CDR3 reads CAVRGTGYNIQYF. DNA of the CDR3: TGTGCCGTCCGGGGGACAGGTTATAACATTCAGTACTTC.